Listed below are T cell receptor beta chains from one sample, sequenced in a study of CD4 T cells in relation to SARS-CoV-2 and coronaviruses. Here immunoSEQ multiplex PCR was the method, and the copy in TCRdb shows in-frame clones only, minus some. The repertoire holds about 36,000 clones, with 70% to 85% as singletons. These receptors have no identified antigens. The sequenced material came from memory CD4+ T cells from PBMCs, cultured in vitro. These TCRs come from an adult with COVID-19. CDR3s include the opening cysteine and the closing phenylalanine or tryptophan. A D gene is named only where the DNA matches it firmly. Size values are once, few and many counts, or a class for expanded clones, and some rows have none.

clone_size: .
v_call: TRBV24-1
d_call: TRBD2
j_call: TRBJ2-1
cdr3_aa: CATSERTSGTAYNEQFF
cdr3_nt: TGTGCCACCAGTGAGCGGACTAGCGGGACGGCCTACAATGAGCAGTTCTTC

clone_size: .
v_call: TRBV11-2
d_call: TRBD2
j_call: TRBJ2-7
cdr3_aa: CASSLGLARNEQYF
cdr3_nt: TGTGCCAGCAGCTTAGGACTAGCGAGGAACGAGCAGTACTTC

clone_size: .
v_call: TRBV2
d_call: TRBD2
j_call: TRBJ2-4
cdr3_aa: CASSGRLDIAKNIQYF
cdr3_nt: TGTGCCAGCAGCGGGAGGCTAGACATAGCCAAAAACATTCAGTACTTC

clone_size: .
v_call: TRBV25-1
d_call: TRBD1
j_call: TRBJ2-2
cdr3_aa: CASSALGTGKAGELFF
cdr3_nt: TGTGCCAGCAGTGCGCTCGGGACAGGGAAGGCCGGGGAGCTGTTTTTT

clone_size: once
v_call: TRBV28
d_call: TRBD1
j_call: TRBJ1-5
cdr3_aa: CASRLGGGSNQPQHF
cdr3_nt: TGTGCCAGCAGATTAGGGGGCGGAAGCAATCAGCCCCAGCATTTT

clone_size: .
v_call: TRBV19
d_call: .
j_call: TRBJ1-2
cdr3_aa: CASSIRDRREGYTF
cdr3_nt: TGTGCCAGTAGTATCCGGGACCGTCGTGAGGGCTACACCTTC

clone_size: .
v_call: TRBV19
d_call: TRBD1
j_call: TRBJ2-3
cdr3_aa: CASSMGTGRGTDTQYF
cdr3_nt: TGTGCCAGTAGTATGGGGACAGGGAGGGGCACAGATACGCAGTATTTT

clone_size: .
v_call: TRBV5-6
d_call: .
j_call: TRBJ2-3
cdr3_aa: CASALEKGGTDTQYF
cdr3_nt: TGTGCCAGCGCCCTTGAGAAGGGGGGCACAGATACGCAGTATTTT

clone_size: few
v_call: TRBV18
d_call: .
j_call: TRBJ2-5
cdr3_aa: CASSLLGDETQYF
cdr3_nt: TGTGCCAGCTCCCTGCTTGGGGACGAGACCCAGTACTTC

clone_size: .
v_call: TRBV9
d_call: .
j_call: TRBJ2-6
cdr3_aa: CASSVVSGANVLTF
cdr3_nt: TGTGCCAGCAGCGTAGTGTCTGGGGCCAACGTCCTGACTTTC

clone_size: .
v_call: TRBV21-1
d_call: .
j_call: TRBJ1-4
cdr3_aa: CASSPPHERQGIATNEKLFF
cdr3_nt: TGTGCCAGCAGCCCCCCCCACGAGCGACAGGGGATCGCAACTAATGAAAAACTGTTTTTT

clone_size: .
v_call: TRBV7-9
d_call: TRBD2
j_call: TRBJ2-1
cdr3_aa: CASKLGGSGREQFF
cdr3_nt: TGTGCCAGCAAGTTGGGCGGGAGTGGGCGGGAGCAGTTCTTC

clone_size: once
v_call: TRBV4-1
d_call: .
j_call: TRBJ2-1
cdr3_aa: CASSRQHEQFF
cdr3_nt: TGCGCCAGCAGCCGACAGCATGAGCAGTTCTTC

clone_size: .
v_call: TRBV28
d_call: TRBD1
j_call: TRBJ1-2
cdr3_aa: CASTTQGIFYGYTF
cdr3_nt: TGTGCCAGCACTACACAGGGGATATTCTATGGCTACACCTTC

clone_size: few
v_call: TRBV6-6
d_call: .
j_call: TRBJ1-5
cdr3_aa: CASSYAANQPQHF
cdr3_nt: TGTGCCAGCAGTTACGCGGCAAATCAGCCCCAGCATTTT

clone_size: few
v_call: TRBV4-2
d_call: .
j_call: TRBJ2-1
cdr3_aa: CASSQGLDHREQFF
cdr3_nt: TGTGCCAGCAGCCAAGGACTGGACCACCGTGAGCAGTTCTTC

clone_size: .
v_call: TRBV6-6
d_call: .
j_call: TRBJ2-3
cdr3_aa: CASIDSTASDTQYF
cdr3_nt: TGTGCCAGCATCGATTCCACAGCCTCGGATACGCAGTATTTT

clone_size: .
v_call: TRBV5-1
d_call: TRBD2
j_call: TRBJ2-1
cdr3_aa: CASSLGGSDNEQFF
cdr3_nt: TGCGCCAGCAGCTTGGGCGGGAGTGACAATGAGCAGTTCTTC

clone_size: .
v_call: TRBV28
d_call: .
j_call: TRBJ2-1
cdr3_aa: CASRLPLYRARSNEQFF
cdr3_nt: TGTGCCAGCAGATTACCTCTCTACAGGGCGCGGAGTAATGAGCAGTTCTTC

clone_size: .
v_call: TRBV10-3
d_call: TRBD1
j_call: TRBJ2-7
cdr3_aa: CAINSGTVASYEQYF
cdr3_nt: TGTGCCATCAACTCGGGGACAGTCGCGTCCTACGAGCAGTACTTC

clone_size: .
v_call: TRBV10-3
d_call: .
j_call: TRBJ2-6
cdr3_aa: CAISAGANVLTF
cdr3_nt: TGTGCCATCTCGGCGGGGGCCAACGTCCTGACTTTC

clone_size: .
v_call: TRBV5-5
d_call: .
j_call: TRBJ2-1
cdr3_aa: CASSLFAYTYNEQFF
cdr3_nt: TGTGCCAGCAGCTTGTTTGCGTATACCTACAATGAGCAGTTCTTC

clone_size: .
v_call: TRBV28
d_call: .
j_call: TRBJ2-2
cdr3_aa: CASSLGGVQGRELFF
cdr3_nt: TGTGCCAGCAGTTTAGGGGGCGTACAGGGCAGGGAGCTGTTTTTT

clone_size: .
v_call: TRBV28
d_call: .
j_call: TRBJ2-1
cdr3_aa: CASSQTHYFGYNEQFF
cdr3_nt: TGTGCCAGCAGCCAAACCCATTATTTTGGGTACAATGAGCAGTTCTTC

clone_size: .
v_call: TRBV6-5
d_call: .
j_call: TRBJ2-7
cdr3_aa: CASSYHSRYEQYF
cdr3_nt: TGTGCCAGCAGTTATCACAGTAGATACGAGCAGTACTTC

clone_size: few
v_call: TRBV30
d_call: TRBD1
j_call: TRBJ1-6
cdr3_aa: CAWSRGGRSYNSPLHF
cdr3_nt: TGTGCCTGGAGCAGGGGGGGCCGCTCCTATAATTCACCCCTCCACTTT

clone_size: .
v_call: TRBV5-5
d_call: TRBD1
j_call: TRBJ2-3
cdr3_aa: CASGQGITDTQYF
cdr3_nt: TGTGCCAGCGGACAGGGGATCACAGATACGCAGTATTTT

clone_size: .
v_call: TRBV18
d_call: TRBD1
j_call: TRBJ1-2
cdr3_aa: CASSPPINLRGQNYGYTF
cdr3_nt: TGTGCCAGCTCACCACCAATCAATCTCAGGGGACAGAACTATGGCTACACCTTC

clone_size: .
v_call: TRBV5-6
d_call: .
j_call: TRBJ2-1
cdr3_aa: CASSSLQGVGNEQFF
cdr3_nt: TGTGCCAGCAGTAGCCTCCAGGGTGTCGGCAATGAGCAGTTCTTC

clone_size: once
v_call: TRBV18
d_call: TRBD1
j_call: TRBJ2-2
cdr3_aa: CASSPRQGWTGELFF
cdr3_nt: TGTGCCAGCTCACCGAGACAGGGATGGACCGGGGAGCTGTTTTTT

clone_size: few
v_call: TRBV5-1
d_call: TRBD2
j_call: TRBJ2-3
cdr3_aa: CASSSARGLAGGTDTQYF
cdr3_nt: TGCGCCAGCAGCTCGGCGAGGGGACTAGCGGGAGGCACAGATACGCAGTATTTT

clone_size: few
v_call: TRBV5-1
d_call: TRBD1
j_call: TRBJ1-5
cdr3_aa: CASSLDGQGNQPQHF
cdr3_nt: TGCGCCAGCAGCTTGGATGGACAGGGGAATCAGCCCCAGCATTTT

clone_size: .
v_call: TRBV1
d_call: .
j_call: TRBJ2-3
cdr3_aa: CTSSQVKRASTDTQYF
cdr3_nt: TGCACCAGCAGCCAAGTTAAGCGGGCTAGCACAGATACGCAGTATTTT

clone_size: .
v_call: TRBV3-1/TRBV3-2
d_call: TRBD2
j_call: TRBJ2-7
cdr3_aa: CASSQTGLGEQYF
cdr3_nt: TGTGCCAGCAGTCAAACGGGACTAGGTGAGCAGTACTTC

clone_size: few
v_call: TRBV7-9
d_call: .
j_call: TRBJ2-1
cdr3_aa: CASSRYPTGRNEQFF
cdr3_nt: TGTGCCAGCAGCCGATACCCGACAGGGAGGAATGAGCAGTTCTTC

clone_size: .
v_call: TRBV18
d_call: .
j_call: TRBJ2-7
cdr3_aa: CASSSGLSTEQYF
cdr3_nt: TGTGCCAGCTCGTCGGGTCTCTCCACCGAGCAGTACTTC

clone_size: .
v_call: TRBV18
d_call: .
j_call: TRBJ2-3
cdr3_aa: CASSKGMGVTDTQYF
cdr3_nt: TGTGCCAGCTCAAAGGGAATGGGCGTTACAGATACGCAGTATTTT

clone_size: few
v_call: TRBV9
d_call: TRBD1
j_call: TRBJ1-2
cdr3_aa: CASSGGGTGTGDSYGYTF
cdr3_nt: TGTGCCAGCAGCGGCGGCGGCACCGGGACAGGGGATAGCTATGGCTACACCTTC

clone_size: .
v_call: TRBV19
d_call: TRBD1
j_call: TRBJ2-1
cdr3_aa: CASTDRDRVDYNEQFF
cdr3_nt: TGTGCCAGTACCGACCGGGACAGGGTGGACTACAATGAGCAGTTCTTC

clone_size: .
v_call: TRBV29-1
d_call: TRBD1
j_call: TRBJ2-3
cdr3_aa: CSVKQGGVGTDTQYF
cdr3_nt: TGCAGCGTTAAACAGGGGGGAGTTGGCACAGATACGCAGTATTTT

clone_size: .
v_call: TRBV5-1
d_call: .
j_call: TRBJ1-2
cdr3_aa: CASSTGPLGYTF
cdr3_nt: TGCGCCAGCAGCACCGGACCCCTCGGCTACACCTTC

clone_size: .
v_call: TRBV28
d_call: TRBD1
j_call: TRBJ2-1
cdr3_aa: CASRHGTGWNNEQFF
cdr3_nt: TGTGCCAGCAGGCACGGGACAGGGTGGAATAATGAGCAGTTCTTC

clone_size: .
v_call: TRBV3-1/TRBV3-2
d_call: .
j_call: TRBJ1-2
cdr3_aa: CASSRPDGANYGYTF
cdr3_nt: TGTGCCAGCAGCCGACCCGACGGGGCTAACTATGGCTACACCTTC

clone_size: .
v_call: TRBV18
d_call: .
j_call: TRBJ2-1
cdr3_aa: CASSPRMGDYNEQFF
cdr3_nt: TGTGCCAGCTCACCACGGATGGGGGACTACAATGAGCAGTTCTTC

clone_size: .
v_call: TRBV2
d_call: TRBD2
j_call: TRBJ2-5
cdr3_aa: CASTRTSGSPETQYF
cdr3_nt: TGTGCCAGCACCCGGACTAGCGGGAGCCCGGAGACCCAGTACTTC

clone_size: .
v_call: TRBV24-1
d_call: .
j_call: TRBJ2-1
cdr3_aa: CATSAAGQGYQNEQFF
cdr3_nt: TGTGCCACCAGTGCTGCAGGGCAGGGTTACCAAAATGAGCAGTTCTTC

clone_size: .
v_call: TRBV29-1
d_call: .
j_call: TRBJ2-3
cdr3_aa: CSVQLGIGDTQYF
cdr3_nt: TGCAGCGTTCAGCTCGGGATCGGTGATACGCAGTATTTT

clone_size: few
v_call: TRBV28
d_call: TRBD2
j_call: TRBJ2-7
cdr3_aa: CASSFASLAGDEYEQYF
cdr3_nt: TGTGCCAGCAGTTTCGCCTCCCTAGCGGGAGACGAGTACGAGCAGTACTTC

clone_size: .
v_call: TRBV12-5
d_call: TRBD2
j_call: TRBJ2-1
cdr3_aa: CASYREGLGNEQFF
cdr3_nt: TGTGCTAGTTACCGGGAGGGTCTTGGGAATGAGCAGTTCTTC

clone_size: .
v_call: TRBV6-4
d_call: TRBD2
j_call: TRBJ2-1
cdr3_aa: CASSVTSGSYEQFF
cdr3_nt: TGTGCCAGCAGTGTGACTAGCGGGAGTTATGAGCAGTTCTTC